The 27 T cell receptor beta chains presented below share a single source sample, sequenced in a study of Ad26.COV2.S vaccination and SARS-CoV-2 variants. The treatment: 19 received Ad26.COV2.S at low or high dose, single or two shots; roughly five received placebo; per-sample allocation not given. The samples were gathered on day 63 after the first injection of vaccine or placebo. Method: immunoSEQ multiplex PCR; TCRdb's copy keeps in-frame clones and lacks some. Of a few hundred thousand clones in the sample, about four fifths were seen once. The sequenced sample was peripheral blood, obtained in a trial of Ad26.COV2.S vaccine versus placebo. The source of these receptors is a person aged 18-65 years who received the Ad26.COV2.S COVID-19 vaccine or a placebo.

The chain joins TRBV7-6 to TRBJ2-3; the match to TRBD1 covers 7 bases. CDR1 SGHVS and CDR2 FNYEAQ come from the germline V gene. Trimming cost V 5 bases and J 3 bases; bases outside gene matches: 8. The CDR3 loop spans 15 amino acids. CDR3 protein: CASSQGDGWTDTQYF. The CDR3 nucleotides are TGTGCCAGCAGCCAGGGGGATGGGTGGACAGATACGCAGTATTTT.

The gene calls are TRBV19 and TRBJ2-1, with 7 bases lining up with TRBD2. The CDR3 runs to 14 residues. Germline V gene lookup returns CDR1 LNHDA and CDR2 SQIVND (reference sequence). After removal of 3 bases from V and 4 bases from J, the junction contained 3 bases not matched to a gene. CDR3 protein: CASSMLAVYNEQFF. The DNA for the CDR3 is TGTGCCAGTAGTATGCTAGCGGTATACAATGAGCAGTTCTTC. The full variable domain, completed using reference TRBV19 and TRBJ2-1, is DGGITQSPKYLFRKEGQNVTLSCEQNLNHDAMYWYRQDPGQGLRLIYYSQIVNDFQKGDIAEGYSVSREKKESFPLTVTSAQKNPTAFYLCASSMLAVYNEQFFGPGTRLTVL.

The chain carries TRBV7-9 and TRBJ2-5, with 9 bases lining up with TRBD2. J was trimmed by 2 bases and V by 0 bases; bases with no gene match: 1. The CDR3 totals 15 residues. CDR1 is SEHNR, CDR2 FQNEAQ, per germline (reference sequence). CDR3 protein: CASSLASGGQETQYF. As DNA, the CDR3 is TGTGCCAGCAGCTTAGCTAGCGGGGGACAAGAGACCCAGTACTTC.

The V gene is TRBV11-2, the J gene TRBJ2-1; D is ambiguous. This CDR3 region has 13 residues. CDR1 is SGHAT, CDR2 FQNNGV, per germline. V dropped 4 bases and J dropped 4 bases, with 8 bases sitting between them. The CDR3 protein is CASSSYIYNEQFF. The CDR3 DNA follows: TGTGCCAGCAGCTCCTATATATACAATGAGCAGTTCTTC.

The chain combines TRBV19 with TRBJ1-5, with D possibly TRBD1 on 5 matching bases. Germline lookup yields CDR1 LNHDA and CDR2 SQIVND (reference sequence). This CDR3 comprises 13 residues. V was pared by 5 bases and J by 4 bases, with 9 bases between. Here the CDR3 reads CASSHGGNQPQHF. The CDR3 DNA reads TGTGCCAGTAGTCACGGGGGAAATCAGCCCCAGCATTTT. Variable domain in full (rest from reference TRBV19 and TRBJ1-5): DGGITQSPKYLFRKEGQNVTLSCEQNLNHDAMYWYRQDPGQGLRLIYYSQIVNDFQKGDIAEGYSVSREKKESFPLTVTSAQKNPTAFYLCASSHGGNQPQHFGDGTRLSIL.

The V call is TRBV12-3 or TRBV12-4, the J call TRBJ1-5; weak D call: TRBD1 (5 bases). V lost 4 bases to trimming and J lost 6 bases, with 7 bases between them. This CDR3 is built from 12 residues. CDR3 residues: CASSSDSQPQHF. The CDR3 region has the DNA TGTGCCAGCAGTTCCGACAGTCAGCCCCAGCATTTT.

The V call is TRBV2, the J call TRBJ2-3, with 7 bases that match TRBD1. V lost 3 bases and J lost 2; bases outside the gene matches: 2. The CDR3 length is 14 residues. The germline CDR1 and CDR2 sequences are SNHLY and FYNNEI. The DNA of the CDR3 is TGTGCCAGCAGTGAGGACAGGACCACAGATACGCAGTATTTT. This codes for CASSEDRTTDTQYF.

The genes are TRBV3-1 (or the pseudogene TRBV3-2) and TRBJ2-7, with D possibly TRBD2 on 5 matching bases. This CDR3 has 16 residues. Germline assignment: CDR1 LGHDT and CDR2 YNNKEL (reference sequence). V dropped 0 bases and J dropped 2 bases, with 14 bases sitting between them. CDR3 DNA: TGTGCCAGCAGCCAAGATATCGGCGGGCTCACCTACGAGCAGTACTTC. It specifies CASSQDIGGLTYEQYF.

The CDR3 region is CASGVGGSNTDTQYF. The CDR3 DNA is TGTGCCAGTGGGGTTGGCGGGTCGAACACAGATACGCAGTATTTT. The V and J genes are TRBV2 and TRBJ2-3; a weak D match, TRBD2 (5 bases). The CDR3 contains 15 residues. Per germline, CDR1 SNHLY and CDR2 FYNNEI. V lost 9 bases to trimming and J lost 2 bases, with 18 bases between them.

The chain uses TRBV4-1 and TRBJ2-3; D gene uncertain. The CDR3 runs 14 residues. The V gene lost 1 base and the J gene lost 2 bases, with 7 bases spanning the gap. Germline V gene lookup returns CDR1 MGHRA and CDR2 YSYEKL. The CDR3 nucleotides are TGCGCCAGCAGCCAAGTCCGAGCCACAGATACGCAGTATTTT. Amino acid sequence: CASSQVRATDTQYF.

V gene TRBV2 combines with J gene TRBJ2-7; D unclear. Germline CDR1 SNHLY, CDR2 FYNNEI. V lost 0 bases and J lost 6, with 9 bases in between. There are 13 residues in the CDR3. The DNA of the CDR3 is TGTGCCAGCAGTGAAGCGAGATCTGCCGAGCAGTACTTC. Translating gives CASSEARSAEQYF. The full variable domain, with the rest looked up from reference TRBV2 and TRBJ2-7, is EPEVTQTPSHQVTQMGQEVILRCVPISNHLYFYWYRQILGQKVEFLVSFYNNEISEKSEIFDDQFSVERPDGSNFTLKIRSTKLEDSAMYFCASSEARSAEQYFGPGTRLTVT.

The gene calls are TRBV6-6 and TRBJ1-1; D is unclear. Germline V gives CDR1 MNHNY, CDR2 SVGAGI (reference sequence). Between the trimmed V and J ends, which lost 5 bases and 8 bases, there was a span of 15 bases. The CDR3 length is 13 residues. The CDR3 loop is CASSRKSRAEAFF. In DNA form, the CDR3 reads TGTGCCAGCAGTCGCAAATCGAGGGCAGAAGCTTTCTTT.

This rearrangement joins TRBV18 to TRBJ2-7; 8 bases agree with TRBD1. The trim removed 3 bases at V and 3 bases at J, leaving 7 bases unmatched. CDR1 is KGHSH, CDR2 LQKENI, per germline. The CDR3 loop spans 15 amino acids. CDR3 nucleotide sequence: TGTGCCAGCTCACCTGCGCCAGGGGGCGGCTACGAGCAGTACTTC. It translates to CASSPAPGGGYEQYF.

The chain links TRBV28 to TRBJ2-1; tentative D call: TRBD1 (6 bases). CDR3 length equals 12 residues. Germline V gene lookup returns CDR1 MDHEN and CDR2 SYDVKM. V was trimmed by 10 bases and J by 8 bases, leaving 15 bases between them. The CDR3, as DNA: TGTGCCACCCGTACAGGGTTCGATGAGCAGTTCTTC. This gives the protein CATRTGFDEQFF.

The chain is built from TRBV6-5 and TRBJ2-5; D is tentatively TRBD1 or TRBD2 (6 bases each). CDR1 and CDR2 (germline): MNHEY, SVGAGI. Trimming cost V 7 bases and J 5 bases, with 14 bases left between them. The CDR3 length is 13 residues. The CDR3 loop reads CASTRRGGETQYF. The CDR3, as DNA: TGTGCCAGCACCCGGAGAGGGGGGGAGACCCAGTACTTC.

In its sample, this clone was seen many times. The chain uses TRBV10-3 and TRBJ1-4; D unclear. Germline V gene sequence: CDR1 ENHRY, CDR2 SYGVKD. Trimming took off 6 bases at V and 7 bases at J, with 12 bases between the two ends. This CDR3 spans 13 amino acids. The CDR3 spells CAIRQRSGEKLFF. The DNA for the CDR3 is TGTGCCATCAGGCAACGGTCCGGTGAAAAACTGTTTTTT.

The chain recombines TRBV15 with TRBJ1-5; D perhaps matches TRBD1 (5 bases). Germline V gives CDR1 LNHNV, CDR2 YYDKDF (reference sequence). Trimming took 2 bases from V and 5 from J, leaving 16 bases between them. This CDR3 contains 16 residues. CDR3 residues: CATSRITGTGDQPQHF. As DNA, the CDR3 is TGTGCCACCAGCAGAATCACCGGGACGGGGGATCAGCCCCAGCATTTT.

This sequence joins TRBV5-1 and TRBJ1-2; 7 nucleotides agree with TRBD1. Per the germline V gene, CDR1 is SGHRS and CDR2 is YFSETQ. V was pared by 5 bases and J by 11 bases, with 12 bases of the junction left unmatched. The CDR3 sequence is 13 residues long. CDR3 residues: CASSSGTVSGYTF. The CDR3 bases are TGCGCCAGCAGTTCCGGGACAGTCTCGGGTTACACCTTC.

This sequence joins TRBV7-2 and TRBJ1-1; D is unresolved. There are 15 residues in the CDR3. V was cut by 6 bases and J by 0 bases, with 14 bases left in between. The germline V gene has CDR1 SGHTA and CDR2 FQGNSA. In DNA, the CDR3 is TGTGCCAGCAGACATAGCGGGCCTATGAACACTGAAGCTTTCTTT. This encodes CASRHSGPMNTEAFF.

This chain joins TRBV10-3 and TRBJ2-3; perhaps D is TRBD1 or TRBD2 (5 bases each). The CDR3 loop spans 13 amino acids. The germline CDR1 and CDR2 sequences are ENHRY and SYGVKD. The V end was cut by 5 bases, the J end by 6 bases, with 12 bases between. The CDR3 sequence is CAISPGAPDTQYF. In DNA, the CDR3 is TGTGCCATCAGTCCCGGGGCTCCGGATACGCAGTATTTT.

V is TRBV10-3 and J is TRBJ2-5; tentative D call: TRBD1 (5 bases). V gave up 0 bases and J gave up 1 base, with 9 bases separating them. CDR1 is ENHRY, CDR2 SYGVKD, per germline. The length of the CDR3 is 15 residues. CDR3 bases: TGTGCCATCAGTGAGTCAGACAGAAGCCAAGAGACCCAGTACTTC. Protein: CAISESDRSQETQYF.

The chain recombines TRBV11-2 with TRBJ2-1; 8 bases fit TRBD2. The CDR3 contains 13 residues. CDR1 and CDR2 from the germline V gene are SGHAT and FQNNGV. The V gene end was trimmed by 4 bases and the J gene end by 7 bases; junction bases not matched to a gene: 3. In DNA, the CDR3 is TGTGCCAGCAGCTCCCGGGGGGGAAATGAGCAGTTCTTC. Its translation is CASSSRGGNEQFF.

The V and J genes are TRBV5-4 and TRBJ2-5; 9 nucleotides align to TRBD1. The CDR3 runs 17 residues. Germline V gene sequence: CDR1 SGHNT, CDR2 YYREEE (reference sequence). With 0 bases clipped from V and 0 bases from J, the junction kept 6 bases outside the gene matches. CDR3 sequence reads: CASSLVQGALHQETQYF. The CDR3 nucleotides are TGTGCCAGCAGCTTGGTACAGGGGGCATTACACCAAGAGACCCAGTACTTC.

The chain couples TRBV29-1 to TRBJ2-7, with 8 nucleotides matching TRBD1. The CDR3 consists of 12 residues. In germline, CDR1 is SQVTM, CDR2 ANQGSEA. V gave up 8 bases and J gave up 2 bases; unmatched junction bases: 5. DNA of the CDR3: TGCAGCACCCGGGACAGGACCTACGAGCAGTACTTC. Its protein product is CSTRDRTYEQYF.

This clone was observed a few times. The V call is TRBV7-9, the J call TRBJ2-2, with D possibly being TRBD1 (5 bases). Trimming took off 3 bases at V and 2 bases at J, with 16 bases between the two ends. CDR3 length equals 17 residues. The germline gives CDR1 SEHNR, CDR2 FQNEAQ (reference sequence). As DNA, the CDR3 is TGTGCCAGCAGCTTGACCGCTGCCAGGGTTAACACCGGGGAGCTGTTTTTT. Translated: CASSLTAARVNTGELFF.

This clone has just a few counts. V usage is TRBV5-6 and J usage is TRBJ1-1; 12 bases are a match to TRBD1. The CDR3 covers 16 residues. Trimming removed 5 bases from V and 3 bases from J; junction bases left unmatched: 8. Per the germline V gene, CDR1 is SGHDT and CDR2 is YYEEEE. The CDR3 loop reads CASSLGTGGLYTEAFF. The DNA of the CDR3 is TGTGCCAGCAGTCTCGGGACAGGGGGCTTATACACTGAAGCTTTCTTT. The variable domain in full, completed from reference TRBV5-6 and TRBJ1-1, reads DAGVTQSPTHLIKTRGQQVTLRCSPKSGHDTVSWYQQALGQGPQFIFQYYEEEERQRGNFPDRFSGHQFPNYSSELNVNALLLGDSALYLCASSLGTGGLYTEAFFGQGTRLTVV.

The chain links TRBV14 to TRBJ2-1; D remains unclear. Germline V lookup: CDR1 SGHDN, CDR2 FVKESK. Between the trimmed V and J ends, which lost 1 base and 2 bases, there was a span of 9 bases. CDR3 length: 15 residues. This chain's CDR3 is CASSQGRAAYNEQFF. CDR3 bases: TGTGCCAGCAGCCAAGGACGGGCGGCCTACAATGAGCAGTTCTTC.